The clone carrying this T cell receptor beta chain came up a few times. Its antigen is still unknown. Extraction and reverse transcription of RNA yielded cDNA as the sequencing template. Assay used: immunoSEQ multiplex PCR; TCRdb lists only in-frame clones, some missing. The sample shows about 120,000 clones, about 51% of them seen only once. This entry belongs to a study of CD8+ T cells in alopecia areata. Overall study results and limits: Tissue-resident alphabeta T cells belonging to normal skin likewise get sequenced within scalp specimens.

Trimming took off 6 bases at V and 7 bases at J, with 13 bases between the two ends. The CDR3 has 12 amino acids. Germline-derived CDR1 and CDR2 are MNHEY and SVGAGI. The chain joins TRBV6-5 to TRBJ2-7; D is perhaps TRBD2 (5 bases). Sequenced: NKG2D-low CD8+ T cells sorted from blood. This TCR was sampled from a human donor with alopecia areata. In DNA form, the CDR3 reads TGTGCCAGCAGAGCCGAGGGAGTGGAGCAGTACTTC. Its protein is CASRAEGVEQYF.